In its sample, the clone carrying this T cell receptor (beta chain) was seen a few times. The target antigen is unknown. The data are from a study of T-cell reconstitution after alpha-beta-depleted transplantation in children. This sample's TCRbeta library carried unique molecular identifier barcodes. TCRdb ran MiXCR on the PCR reads and lists one entry per CDR3 protein. Of a few hundred thousand distinct CDR3 sequences listed, approximately 13% were seen once; the top ten hold approximately 2.1%. The study's findings and limits: Expanded graft clones numbering several hundred reportedly gave rise to alpha-beta T cells about two months after transplant. Once a year had passed after transplant, T-cell counts and diversity came mostly from newly produced T cells. Surviving recipient cells, namely T cells and thymic progenitors, were the source of high day-60 TCRbeta diversity in some patients.

Looked up from germline, CDR1 is MDHEN and CDR2 is SYDVKM. The CDR3 sequence is 14 residues long. Trimming cost V 6 bases and J 4 bases, with 14 bases left between them. This receptor was obtained from a male patient younger than 18 who had a stem cell transplant for acute myeloid leukemia, so the T cells may come from the graft donor. The V call is TRBV28, the J call TRBJ2-3, with D maybe TRBD1 (6 bases). The sequencing here drew on PBMCs, mostly from graft donor cells, taken 360 days after TCRalphabeta/CD19-depleted stem cell transplant. DNA of the CDR3: TGTGCCAGCAGCCAAACTTACAGGGCAGATACGCAGTATTTT. This codes for CASSQTYRADTQYF.